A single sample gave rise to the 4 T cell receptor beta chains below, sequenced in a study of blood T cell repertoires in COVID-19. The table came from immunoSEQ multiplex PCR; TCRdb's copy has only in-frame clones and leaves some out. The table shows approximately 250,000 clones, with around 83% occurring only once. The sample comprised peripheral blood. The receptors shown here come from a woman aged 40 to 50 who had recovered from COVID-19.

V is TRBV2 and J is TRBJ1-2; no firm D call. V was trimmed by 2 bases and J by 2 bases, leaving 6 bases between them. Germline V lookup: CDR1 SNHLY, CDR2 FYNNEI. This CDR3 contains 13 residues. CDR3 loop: CASSESQNYGYTF. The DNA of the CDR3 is TGTGCCAGCAGTGAATCCCAGAACTATGGCTACACCTTC.

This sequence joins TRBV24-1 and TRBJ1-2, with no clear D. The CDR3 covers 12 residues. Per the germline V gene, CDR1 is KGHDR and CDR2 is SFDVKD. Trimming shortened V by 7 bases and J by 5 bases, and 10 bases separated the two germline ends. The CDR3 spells CATSQSSYGYTF. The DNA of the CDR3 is TGTGCCACCAGCCAGTCATCTTATGGCTACACCTTC.

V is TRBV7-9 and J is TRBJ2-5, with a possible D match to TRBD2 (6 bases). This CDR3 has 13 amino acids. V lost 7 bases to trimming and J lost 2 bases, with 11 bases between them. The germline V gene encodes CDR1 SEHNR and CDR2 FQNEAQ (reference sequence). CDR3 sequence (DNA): TGTGCCAGCACCAGGGACTCACAAGAGACCCAGTACTTC. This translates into CASTRDSQETQYF. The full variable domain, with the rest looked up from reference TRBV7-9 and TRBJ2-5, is DTGVSQNPRHKITKRGQNVTFRCDPISEHNRLYWYRQTLGQGPEFLTYFQNEAQLEKSRLLSDRFSAERPKGSFSTLEIQRTEQGDSAMYLCASTRDSQETQYFGPGTRLLVL.

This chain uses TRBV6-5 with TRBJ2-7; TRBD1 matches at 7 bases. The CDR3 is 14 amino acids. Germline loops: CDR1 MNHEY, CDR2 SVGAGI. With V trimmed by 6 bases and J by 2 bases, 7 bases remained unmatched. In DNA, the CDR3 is TGTGCCAGCAGCCACAGGGGAGTCGCCTACGAGCAGTACTTC. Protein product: CASSHRGVAYEQYF.